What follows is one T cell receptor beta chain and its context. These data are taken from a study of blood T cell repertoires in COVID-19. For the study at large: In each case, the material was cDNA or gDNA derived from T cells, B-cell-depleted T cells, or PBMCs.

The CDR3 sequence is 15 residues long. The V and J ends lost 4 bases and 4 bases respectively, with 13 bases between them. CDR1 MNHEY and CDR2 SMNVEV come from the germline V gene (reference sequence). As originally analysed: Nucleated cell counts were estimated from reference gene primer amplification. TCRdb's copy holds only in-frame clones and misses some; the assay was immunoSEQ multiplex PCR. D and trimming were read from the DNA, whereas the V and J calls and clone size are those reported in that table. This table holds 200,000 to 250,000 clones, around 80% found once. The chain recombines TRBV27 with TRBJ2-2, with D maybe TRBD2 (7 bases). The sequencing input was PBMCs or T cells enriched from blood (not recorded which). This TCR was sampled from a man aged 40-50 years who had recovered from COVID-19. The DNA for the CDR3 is TGTGCCAGCAGTTCCCATGCGGGGGCCACCGGGGAGCTGTTTTTT. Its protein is CASSSHAGATGELFF.